A selection of T cell receptor beta chains follows, all from one sample in a study of control samples from healthy donors and cancer patients. Clones were sequenced by immunoSEQ multiplex PCR, and TCRdb holds only the in-frame ones, with some missing. This table holds 100,000 to 120,000 clones, about four fifths found once. Sequencing was done on a sample of blood. All receptors come from a woman in her 50s in good health. Both conserved end residues are part of each CDR3. Each record gives: CDR3 length, V gene, J gene, D gene, clone size, CDR3 DNA, CDR3 protein. A D gene is named only where the DNA matches it firmly. Not all rows give a size; the values are once, few, many and, for expanded clones, a class.

cdr3_length: 15
v_call: TRBV9
j_call: TRBJ1-5
d_call: .
clone_size: .
cdr3_nt: TGTGCCAGCAGCCCCGGGACGGGCTACAATCAGCCCCAGCATTTT
cdr3_aa: CASSPGTGYNQPQHF

cdr3_length: 15
v_call: TRBV19
j_call: TRBJ1-2
d_call: .
clone_size: .
cdr3_nt: TGTGCCAGTAGTATAGCCCTCCGACACCGGGGGGCCTACACCTTC
cdr3_aa: CASSIALRHRGAYTF

cdr3_length: 13
v_call: TRBV5-1
j_call: TRBJ2-3
d_call: .
clone_size: .
cdr3_nt: TGCGCCAGCAGCTTGCAGAGTCCAGATAAGCAGTATTTT
cdr3_aa: CASSLQSPDKQYF

cdr3_length: 15
v_call: TRBV6-2/TRBV6-3
j_call: TRBJ2-7
d_call: .
clone_size: .
cdr3_nt: TGTGCCAGCAGTCACTGGACACCGAGCTCCTACGAGCAGTACTTC
cdr3_aa: CASSHWTPSSYEQYF

cdr3_length: 15
v_call: TRBV27
j_call: TRBJ1-1
d_call: .
clone_size: few
cdr3_nt: TGTGCCAGCAGTTTATCACCGGACGGGAACACTGAAGCTTTCTTT
cdr3_aa: CASSLSPDGNTEAFF

cdr3_length: 15
v_call: TRBV4-1
j_call: TRBJ1-3
d_call: TRBD1
clone_size: once
cdr3_nt: TGCGCCAGCAGCCAGATGACAGGGGGGGGATACACCATATATTTT
cdr3_aa: CASSQMTGGGYTIYF

cdr3_length: 15
v_call: TRBV7-8
j_call: TRBJ1-6
d_call: .
clone_size: .
cdr3_nt: TGTGCCAGCAGCTTAGAGCGACAATTTAATTCACCCCTCCACTTT
cdr3_aa: CASSLERQFNSPLHF

cdr3_length: 17
v_call: TRBV15
j_call: TRBJ2-7
d_call: .
clone_size: .
cdr3_nt: TGTGCCACCAGCAGAGATCTCAGGCAGGGGGGCTCCTACGAGCAGTACTTC
cdr3_aa: CATSRDLRQGGSYEQYF

cdr3_length: 11
v_call: TRBV21-1
j_call: TRBJ2-1
d_call: .
clone_size: .
cdr3_nt: TGTGCCAGCAGCTTACCGGGGGGGCAGTTCTTC
cdr3_aa: CASSLPGGQFF

cdr3_length: 15
v_call: TRBV15
j_call: TRBJ2-6
d_call: .
clone_size: .
cdr3_nt: TGTGCCACCAGCAGAGCTTCCTCTGGGGCCAACGTCCTGACTTTC
cdr3_aa: CATSRASSGANVLTF

cdr3_length: 16
v_call: TRBV7-9
j_call: TRBJ1-2
d_call: TRBD1
clone_size: .
cdr3_nt: TGTGCCAGCAGCTTGAAAGACGGACAGGGCCTTTATGGCTACACCTTC
cdr3_aa: CASSLKDGQGLYGYTF

cdr3_length: 14
v_call: TRBV9
j_call: TRBJ1-2
d_call: .
clone_size: once
cdr3_nt: TGTGCCAGCAGCGTTGCGGACAGTCCATATGGCTACACCTTC
cdr3_aa: CASSVADSPYGYTF

cdr3_length: 11
v_call: TRBV6-5
j_call: TRBJ1-1
d_call: .
clone_size: .
cdr3_nt: TGTGCCAGCAGGGGGTGGACTGAAGCTTTCTTT
cdr3_aa: CASRGWTEAFF

cdr3_length: 11
v_call: TRBV12-3/TRBV12-4
j_call: TRBJ2-5
d_call: .
clone_size: .
cdr3_nt: TGTGCCAGCAGCCGCGCAGAGACCCAGTACTTC
cdr3_aa: CASSRAETQYF

cdr3_length: 12
v_call: TRBV5-6
j_call: TRBJ1-1
d_call: .
clone_size: .
cdr3_nt: TGTGCCAGCAGCTTACAGAGCACTGAAGCTTTCTTT
cdr3_aa: CASSLQSTEAFF

cdr3_length: 17
v_call: TRBV11-3
j_call: TRBJ1-3
d_call: TRBD1
clone_size: .
cdr3_nt: TGTGCCAGCAGCTTAGTAACCCAGGGGGGTGGAGGAAACACCATATATTTT
cdr3_aa: CASSLVTQGGGGNTIYF

cdr3_length: 14
v_call: TRBV28
j_call: TRBJ2-5
d_call: TRBD1
clone_size: .
cdr3_nt: TGTGCCAGCAGTTTAGGGACAGCTGGCCAGACCCAGTACTTC
cdr3_aa: CASSLGTAGQTQYF

cdr3_length: 16
v_call: TRBV5-4
j_call: TRBJ2-1
d_call: .
clone_size: few
cdr3_nt: TGTGCCAGCAGCTTGGGTCCGGGGCCAAGTGGGGATGAGCAGTTCTTC
cdr3_aa: CASSLGPGPSGDEQFF

cdr3_length: 15
v_call: TRBV27
j_call: TRBJ1-1
d_call: .
clone_size: .
cdr3_nt: TGTGCCAGCAGTTTAGGTACAGGGTCCGGGGCTGAAGCTTTCTTT
cdr3_aa: CASSLGTGSGAEAFF

cdr3_length: 15
v_call: TRBV29-1
j_call: TRBJ2-3
d_call: .
clone_size: .
cdr3_nt: TGCAGCGTCCGGCACAGCACCCACAGCACAGATACGCAGTATTTT
cdr3_aa: CSVRHSTHSTDTQYF

cdr3_length: 15
v_call: TRBV6-5
j_call: TRBJ1-4
d_call: TRBD1
clone_size: once
cdr3_nt: TGTGCCAGCAGCCGGGACAGGGTCGCTAATGAAAAACTGTTTTTT
cdr3_aa: CASSRDRVANEKLFF

cdr3_length: 14
v_call: TRBV7-3
j_call: TRBJ2-2
d_call: .
clone_size: .
cdr3_nt: TGTGCCAGCAGCTTATTAGCGAACACCGGGGAGCTGTTTTTT
cdr3_aa: CASSLLANTGELFF

cdr3_length: 15
v_call: TRBV6-6
j_call: TRBJ1-6
d_call: .
clone_size: .
cdr3_nt: TGTGCCAGCAGACTCGGGACTTCACCCAATTCACCCCTCCACTTT
cdr3_aa: CASRLGTSPNSPLHF

cdr3_length: 15
v_call: TRBV11-3
j_call: TRBJ1-4
d_call: .
clone_size: .
cdr3_nt: TGTGCCAGCAGCTTATGGGTCGGTCCCTCAGAAAAACTGTTTTTT
cdr3_aa: CASSLWVGPSEKLFF

cdr3_length: 15
v_call: TRBV7-9
j_call: TRBJ1-1
d_call: TRBD1
clone_size: .
cdr3_nt: TGTGCCAGCAGCTCCCCGGACAGGATGAACACTGAAGCTTTCTTT
cdr3_aa: CASSSPDRMNTEAFF

cdr3_length: 12
v_call: TRBV28
j_call: TRBJ2-6
d_call: .
clone_size: .
cdr3_nt: TGTGCCAGCAGTCGACCCGGCCACGTCCTGACTTTC
cdr3_aa: CASSRPGHVLTF

cdr3_length: 16
v_call: TRBV7-2
j_call: TRBJ1-2
d_call: TRBD1
clone_size: .
cdr3_nt: TGTGCCAGCAGCTCTGTTCGGGACAGGGGATGGGATGGCTACACCTTC
cdr3_aa: CASSSVRDRGWDGYTF

cdr3_length: 14
v_call: TRBV5-1
j_call: TRBJ1-2
d_call: .
clone_size: .
cdr3_nt: TGCGCCAGCAGCAGAATGGCGGCAAACTATGGCTACACCTTC
cdr3_aa: CASSRMAANYGYTF

cdr3_length: 13
v_call: TRBV28
j_call: TRBJ2-7
d_call: .
clone_size: once
cdr3_nt: TGTGCCAGCTTCGGCCCCTGGAGTTACGAGCAGTACTTC
cdr3_aa: CASFGPWSYEQYF

cdr3_length: 15
v_call: TRBV18
j_call: TRBJ2-3
d_call: TRBD2
clone_size: .
cdr3_nt: TGTGCCAGCTCACGACTAGCGGGAGATCAAGATACGCAGTATTTT
cdr3_aa: CASSRLAGDQDTQYF

cdr3_length: 15
v_call: TRBV6-6
j_call: TRBJ2-4
d_call: TRBD1
clone_size: .
cdr3_nt: TGTGCCAGCATCCTTCACGGACAGGGCAAAAACATTCAGTACTTC
cdr3_aa: CASILHGQGKNIQYF

cdr3_length: 14
v_call: TRBV7-9
j_call: TRBJ2-7
d_call: .
clone_size: .
cdr3_nt: TGTGCCAGCAGCCATGTCGCAGCTCCCTACGAGCAGTACTTC
cdr3_aa: CASSHVAAPYEQYF

cdr3_length: 14
v_call: TRBV6-5
j_call: TRBJ2-7
d_call: .
clone_size: .
cdr3_nt: TGTGCCAGCAACTTACCCTCGCGGACCTACGAGCAGTACTTC
cdr3_aa: CASNLPSRTYEQYF

cdr3_length: 13
v_call: TRBV7-3
j_call: TRBJ2-2
d_call: .
clone_size: .
cdr3_nt: TGTGCCAGCAGCTTCGGATGGACCGGGGAGCTGTTTTTT
cdr3_aa: CASSFGWTGELFF

cdr3_length: 12
v_call: TRBV6-5
j_call: TRBJ2-1
d_call: .
clone_size: .
cdr3_nt: TGTGCCAGCGTCTCCGAACTAGCCGAGCAGTTCTTC
cdr3_aa: CASVSELAEQFF

cdr3_length: 15
v_call: TRBV3-1/TRBV3-2
j_call: TRBJ1-2
d_call: .
clone_size: .
cdr3_nt: TGTGCCAGCAGCCTAAAACAGGGAGGGAGCTATGGCTACACCTTC
cdr3_aa: CASSLKQGGSYGYTF

cdr3_length: 15
v_call: TRBV24-1
j_call: TRBJ2-5
d_call: TRBD1
clone_size: .
cdr3_nt: TGTGCCACCAGTGATGGAACCAACAGGGGAGAGACCCAGTACTTC
cdr3_aa: CATSDGTNRGETQYF

cdr3_length: 15
v_call: TRBV12-5
j_call: TRBJ2-1
d_call: TRBD1
clone_size: .
cdr3_nt: TGTGCTAGTGGTCCACAGGGACAGGGGAGAAATGAGCAGTTCTTC
cdr3_aa: CASGPQGQGRNEQFF

cdr3_length: 17
v_call: TRBV2
j_call: TRBJ1-1
d_call: TRBD1
clone_size: many
cdr3_nt: TGTGCCAGCAGTGGTCCTTCGGGACAGGGGGCGACCACTGAAGCTTTCTTT
cdr3_aa: CASSGPSGQGATTEAFF

cdr3_length: 11
v_call: TRBV9
j_call: TRBJ2-7
d_call: .
clone_size: .
cdr3_nt: TGTGCCAGCAGCGTTAATTACGAGCAGTACTTC
cdr3_aa: CASSVNYEQYF

cdr3_length: 14
v_call: TRBV2
j_call: TRBJ1-3
d_call: .
clone_size: .
cdr3_nt: TGTGCCAGCAGTCTGGGACTCTCTGGAAACACCATATATTTT
cdr3_aa: CASSLGLSGNTIYF

cdr3_length: 12
v_call: TRBV20-1
j_call: TRBJ1-5
d_call: .
clone_size: .
cdr3_nt: TGCAGTGCGAGTCGGAGCAATCAGCCCCAGCATTTT
cdr3_aa: CSASRSNQPQHF

cdr3_length: 14
v_call: TRBV28
j_call: TRBJ1-5
d_call: .
clone_size: .
cdr3_nt: TGTGCCAGCAGTTTAAGGGGGGGCGGGCAGCCCCAGCATTTT
cdr3_aa: CASSLRGGGQPQHF

cdr3_length: 16
v_call: TRBV28
j_call: TRBJ2-1
d_call: .
clone_size: few
cdr3_nt: TGTGCCAGCAGTCTTGAGACTGGTCGCTCCTACAATGAGCAGTTCTTC
cdr3_aa: CASSLETGRSYNEQFF

cdr3_length: 15
v_call: TRBV14
j_call: TRBJ1-2
d_call: .
clone_size: .
cdr3_nt: TGTGCCAGCAGCCAAGATTTGCAGGACCCCTATGGCTACACCTTC
cdr3_aa: CASSQDLQDPYGYTF

cdr3_length: 13
v_call: TRBV7-2
j_call: TRBJ2-1
d_call: .
clone_size: once
cdr3_nt: TGTGCCAGCAGCTTAGCAGGGATCAATGAGCAGTTCTTC
cdr3_aa: CASSLAGINEQFF

cdr3_length: 14
v_call: TRBV5-1
j_call: TRBJ2-5
d_call: .
clone_size: .
cdr3_nt: TGCGCCAGCAGCTTGGCAGGGGACCAAGAGACCCAGTACTTC
cdr3_aa: CASSLAGDQETQYF

cdr3_length: 14
v_call: TRBV3-1/TRBV3-2
j_call: TRBJ2-3
d_call: .
clone_size: .
cdr3_nt: TGTGCCAGCAGCCAGGACTCTGGCACAGATACGCAGTATTTT
cdr3_aa: CASSQDSGTDTQYF

cdr3_length: 13
v_call: TRBV10-3
j_call: TRBJ1-1
d_call: TRBD1
clone_size: .
cdr3_nt: TGTGCCATCAGGGGACAGGGGGACACTGAAGCTTTCTTT
cdr3_aa: CAIRGQGDTEAFF

cdr3_length: 17
v_call: TRBV21-1
j_call: TRBJ1-5
d_call: .
clone_size: .
cdr3_nt: TGTGCCAGCAGCAAAGAGGTGGCAAAGTATAGCAATCAGCCCCAGCATTTT
cdr3_aa: CASSKEVAKYSNQPQHF

cdr3_length: 14
v_call: TRBV10-3
j_call: TRBJ2-7
d_call: TRBD1
clone_size: .
cdr3_nt: TGTGCCATCAGTGAGGAGGACAGGGGCTACGAGCAGTACTTC
cdr3_aa: CAISEEDRGYEQYF

cdr3_length: 13
v_call: TRBV6-5
j_call: TRBJ1-6
d_call: .
clone_size: .
cdr3_nt: TGTGCCAGCGTCCTGGGGTTAGATTCACCCCTCCACTTT
cdr3_aa: CASVLGLDSPLHF

cdr3_length: 14
v_call: TRBV5-4
j_call: TRBJ2-1
d_call: TRBD1
clone_size: .
cdr3_nt: TGTGCCAGCAGCCGGGACAGCTCCTACAATGAGCAGTTCTTC
cdr3_aa: CASSRDSSYNEQFF

cdr3_length: 14
v_call: TRBV6-2/TRBV6-3
j_call: TRBJ2-7
d_call: .
clone_size: .
cdr3_nt: TGTGCCAGCAGTTATCAGGGCCTTGGCTACGAGCAGTACTTC
cdr3_aa: CASSYQGLGYEQYF

cdr3_length: 16
v_call: TRBV28
j_call: TRBJ1-6
d_call: .
clone_size: once
cdr3_nt: TGTGCCAGCAGAGGACTGGACAGTTTCTATAATTCACCCCTCCACTTT
cdr3_aa: CASRGLDSFYNSPLHF

cdr3_length: 14
v_call: TRBV3-1/TRBV3-2
j_call: TRBJ2-7
d_call: .
clone_size: .
cdr3_nt: TGTGCCAGCAGCCAAACGGGTTTATCCTACGAGCAGTACTTC
cdr3_aa: CASSQTGLSYEQYF

cdr3_length: 20
v_call: TRBV3-1/TRBV3-2
j_call: TRBJ1-5
d_call: TRBD1
clone_size: .
cdr3_nt: TGTGCCAGCAGCCAAGACCCCGGACGGTTTAACAGGGGAATGTGGCAGCCCCAGCATTTT
cdr3_aa: CASSQDPGRFNRGMWQPQHF

cdr3_length: 16
v_call: TRBV18
j_call: TRBJ1-3
d_call: TRBD1
clone_size: .
cdr3_nt: TGTGCCAGCTCACGTACCGGGACAGGGGCTGGAAACACCATATATTTT
cdr3_aa: CASSRTGTGAGNTIYF

cdr3_length: 13
v_call: TRBV7-9
j_call: TRBJ2-3
d_call: .
clone_size: .
cdr3_nt: TGTGCCAGCGCCATAGGAGGGGTCGGTACGCAGTATTTT
cdr3_aa: CASAIGGVGTQYF